The 18 T cell receptor beta chains below come from one sample, sequenced in a study of blood T cell repertoires in COVID-19. Profiling relied on immunoSEQ multiplex PCR, and the TCRdb table lists in-frame clones only, not all of them. Among 75,000 to 100,000 clones listed, around 87% were seen once. Sequencing used peripheral blood. These receptors came from a woman of 80 years or more with acute or convalescent COVID-19.

The chain recombines TRBV27 with TRBJ1-2; D not resolved. Germline V lookup: CDR1 MNHEY, CDR2 SMNVEV (reference sequence). This CDR3 spans 15 amino acids. Trimming removed 2 bases from V and 4 bases from J, with 14 bases in between. CDR3 residues: CASSLKAQTLYGYTF. The CDR3 DNA is TGTGCCAGCAGTTTAAAGGCACAGACGCTCTATGGCTACACCTTC.

The chain has TRBV7-2 and TRBJ1-1; D perhaps matches TRBD1 (5 bases). In germline, CDR1 is SGHTA, CDR2 FQGNSA. With 0 bases removed from V and 8 bases from J, the gap between germline ends came to 13 bases. The CDR3 is 14 residues long. CDR3: CASSLAGPRTEAFF. The CDR3, as DNA: TGTGCCAGCAGCTTAGCGGGGCCTAGGACGGAAGCTTTCTTT.

V gene TRBV5-6 combines with J gene TRBJ1-1, with D maybe TRBD1 (6 bases). Per the germline V gene, CDR1 is SGHDT and CDR2 is YYEEEE. The V end lost 4 bases, the J end lost 5 bases, and 18 bases lay between the germline ends. The CDR3 consists of 15 residues. The CDR3 DNA sequence: TGTGCCAGCAGCATGGTGGGGGCGAGCCAAACTGAAGCTTTCTTT. Amino acid sequence: CASSMVGASQTEAFF.

In this sample, this clone turned up a few times. V gene TRBV6-5 combines with J gene TRBJ2-5; tentative D call: TRBD1 (5 bases). Per the germline V gene, CDR1 is MNHEY and CDR2 is SVGAGI. V was pared by 8 bases and J by 2 bases, with 9 bases between. The CDR3 consists of 12 residues. The CDR3 loop is CASSREQETQYF. The CDR3, as DNA: TGTGCCAGCTCCAGGGAACAAGAGACCCAGTACTTC.

The chain combines TRBV6-2 or TRBV6-3 with TRBJ1-1, with a weak D call TRBD1 (6 bases). V was pared by 5 bases and J by 8 bases, with 9 bases between. CDR3 length: 11 residues. Germline V lookup: CDR1 MNHEY, CDR2 SVGEGT. CDR3 loop: CASSDRWEAFF. The CDR3 DNA reads as TGTGCCAGCAGTGACAGGTGGGAAGCTTTCTTT.

The J gene is TRBJ1-3, the V gene TRBV5-1, with 7 positions matching TRBD1. The germline CDR1 and CDR2 sequences are SGHRS and YFSETQ. The CDR3 runs 15 residues. V was pared by 2 bases and J by 2 bases, with 4 bases of the junction left unmatched. The CDR3: CASSLSGGTGNTIYF. The CDR3 DNA sequence: TGCGCCAGCAGCTTATCAGGGGGTACTGGAAACACCATATATTTT.

The rearrangement joins TRBV19 to TRBJ1-2; TRBD1 is a possible D gene (6 bases). V gave up 5 bases and J gave up 5 bases, with 9 bases separating them. CDR3 size: 12 residues. The germline CDR1 and CDR2 sequences are LNHDA and SQIVND (reference sequence). CDR3 DNA: TGTGCCAGTAGTGGTACAGGGTATGGCTACACCTTC. Its protein is CASSGTGYGYTF.

The rearrangement joins TRBV19 to TRBJ1-2, with D unresolved. V shed 6 bases and J shed 0 bases, with 17 bases lying between them. This CDR3 has 16 amino acids. CDR1 LNHDA and CDR2 SQIVND come from the germline V gene (reference sequence). The CDR3 nucleotides are TGTGCCAGTAGCGCCCTAAGACTCACGCCTAACTATGGCTACACCTTC. Its translation is CASSALRLTPNYGYTF.

The V call is TRBV29-1, the J call TRBJ1-1; TRBD1 matches at 8 bases. The V gene's germline CDR1 is SQVTM and CDR2 ANQGSEA. The CDR3 extends over 12 amino acids. With 7 bases clipped from V and 4 bases from J, the junction kept 5 bases outside the gene matches. The DNA for the CDR3 is TGCAGCGGTCAGGGGGCCGGCACTGAAGCTTTCTTT. Protein product: CSGQGAGTEAFF.

This clone has just one count. The V gene is TRBV9, the J gene TRBJ1-6; perhaps TRBD1 as D (6 bases). Germline CDR1 is SGDLS and CDR2 is YYNGEE. V lost 0 bases and J 9 bases, leaving 13 bases between the germline ends. The CDR3 runs to 15 residues. CDR3 in amino acids: CASSVDGGRGSPLHF. The CDR3 coding sequence is TGTGCCAGCAGCGTAGATGGGGGCCGAGGTTCACCCCTCCACTTT.

The chain employs TRBV6-5 and TRBJ1-3; 8 bases are a match to TRBD1. There are 13 residues in the CDR3. J was trimmed by 0 bases and V by 8 bases; bases with no gene match: 0. CDR1 is MNHEY, CDR2 SVGAGI, per germline. The CDR3 reads CASDRGSGNTIYF. The CDR3 DNA is TGTGCCAGCGACAGGGGCTCTGGAAACACCATATATTTT.

The chain combines TRBV5-1 with TRBJ2-5; 8 bases are shared with TRBD1. CDR1 is SGHRS, CDR2 YFSETQ, per germline. Unmatched junction bases numbered 10, after V lost 4 bases and J lost 5 bases. The CDR3 has 15 residues. The CDR3 DNA reads TGCGCCAGCAGCAAGGACAGGGCCCCTATTGAGACCCAGTACTTC. Amino acids: CASSKDRAPIETQYF.

This clone was seen just once. The chain recombines TRBV19 with TRBJ1-1, with 7 bases aligning to TRBD1. J lost 1 base, V lost 4 bases, and 6 bases had no gene match. CDR1 LNHDA and CDR2 SQIVND come from the germline V gene (reference sequence). This CDR3 contains 15 residues. The CDR3 nucleotides read TGTGCCAGTAGTACCGACAGGGCCAGGAACACTGAAGCTTTCTTT. Amino acid sequence: CASSTDRARNTEAFF.

V gene TRBV6-5 combines with J gene TRBJ1-4; D is ambiguous. V lost 10 bases and J 8 bases, leaving 17 bases between the germline ends. CDR1 is MNHEY, CDR2 SVGAGI, per germline. The CDR3 is 13 residues long. CDR3 residues: CATGEEPLEKLFF. The CDR3 bases are TGTGCCACGGGTGAAGAGCCTCTCGAAAAACTGTTTTTT.

The rearrangement uses TRBV30 and TRBJ1-6; 8 nucleotides line up with TRBD1. J was trimmed by 4 bases and V by 3 bases; bases with no gene match: 5. Per the germline V gene, CDR1 is GTSNPN and CDR2 is SVGIG (reference sequence). The CDR3 extends over 15 amino acids. The CDR3 loop is CAWRDRTGYNSPLHF. The CDR3 DNA reads TGTGCCTGGAGAGATCGGACAGGGTATAATTCACCCCTCCACTTT.

This chain joins TRBV4-3 and TRBJ2-5, with D unresolved. The ends were cut back, 2 bases at V and 0 bases at J, with 4 bases in the middle. CDR3 length: 13 amino acids. Germline assignment: CDR1 LGHNA and CDR2 YSLEER. CDR3 protein: CASSQQYQETQYF. In DNA form, the CDR3 reads TGCGCCAGCAGCCAACAGTACCAAGAGACCCAGTACTTC.

The chain links TRBV14 to TRBJ2-2, with 10 positions matching TRBD2. This CDR3 spans 16 amino acids. V lost 2 bases to trimming and J lost 4 bases; unmatched junction nucleotides: 4. The germline gives CDR1 SGHDN, CDR2 FVKESK. The CDR3 here is CASSQSGGEITGELFF. The DNA for the CDR3 is TGTGCCAGCAGCCAAAGCGGGGGGGAAATCACCGGGGAGCTGTTTTTT.

V is TRBV6-4 and J is TRBJ1-2, with a weak D call TRBD1 (6 bases). The CDR3 covers 13 residues. The germline V gene encodes CDR1 MRHNA and CDR2 SNTAGT. V lost 2 bases, J lost 7 bases, and 11 bases lay in between. CDR3 sequence reads: CASSDPTGLGYTF. As DNA, the CDR3 is TGTGCCAGCAGTGACCCGACAGGCCTTGGCTACACCTTC.